The 9 T cell receptor beta chains presented below share a single source sample, sequenced in a study of graft-versus-host responses after intestinal transplantation. For these receptors, no antigen is known. Sequencing used immunoSEQ multiplex PCR; TCRdb keeps in-frame clones, though not all of them. The sample includes 75,000 to 100,000 clones, roughly 93% seen only once; the top ten take less than 0.5%. Source: unstimulated CD8+ T cells sorted from spleen or lymph node cells, taken before intestinal transplant. The source is a human donor who received an intestinal transplant.

The chain combines TRBV27 with TRBJ2-7; TRBD2 matches at 7 bases. The CDR3 totals 14 residues. Germline V gene data show CDR1 as MNHEY and CDR2 as SMNVEV (reference sequence). With V trimmed by 6 bases and J by 3 bases, 8 bases remained unmatched. Here the CDR3 reads CASSMAGENYEQYF. CDR3 bases: TGTGCCAGCAGCATGGCGGGAGAGAACTACGAGCAGTACTTC.

J is TRBJ2-7 and V is TRBV6-6; D might be TRBD2 (5 bases). The germline V gene has CDR1 MNHNY and CDR2 SVGAGI (reference sequence). Trimming cost V 7 bases and J 0 bases, with 13 bases left between them. CDR3 length equals 14 residues. This CDR3 reads CASTSEGSSYEQYF. CDR3 bases: TGTGCCAGCACTTCCGAGGGCAGCTCCTACGAGCAGTACTTC.

The chain recombines TRBV9 with TRBJ2-7; 11 positions agree with TRBD1. The V segment lost 4 bases and the J segment 4 bases; nucleotides outside the gene matches: 4. CDR3 length: 14 residues. Germline CDR1 and CDR2: SGDLS and YYNGEE. CDR3: CASSLGQGAYEQYF. In DNA, the CDR3 is TGTGCCAGCAGCCTCGGACAGGGGGCTTACGAGCAGTACTTC.

The rearrangement uses TRBV11-2 and TRBJ2-5; 8 nucleotides match TRBD2. This CDR3 comprises 15 residues. Per the germline V gene, CDR1 is SGHAT and CDR2 is FQNNGV. Trimming took 3 bases from V and 1 from J; bases not matched to a gene: 4. As DNA, the CDR3 is TGTGCCAGCAGCTTCCTAGCGGGCCCCCAAGAGACCCAGTACTTC. Amino acids: CASSFLAGPQETQYF.

The rearrangement joins TRBV6-1 to TRBJ2-3; the match to TRBD2 covers 10 bases. Per germline, CDR1 MNHNS and CDR2 SASEGT. CDR3 length: 16 amino acids. Trimming cost V 2 bases and J 5 bases; bases outside gene matches: 7. The CDR3 is CASSEPLAGNIDTQYF. Here the CDR3 DNA reads TGTGCCAGCAGTGAACCACTAGCGGGAAATATAGATACGCAGTATTTT.

The rearrangement links TRBV4-3 to TRBJ1-1; 7 bases are shared with TRBD1. V shed 4 bases, J shed 6 bases, and the junction held 11 bases outside the gene matches. This CDR3 has 15 residues. Germline V gene sequence: CDR1 LGHNA, CDR2 YSLEER. The CDR3 DNA reads as TGCGCCAGCAGCCGTCTCACAGGGGCGGCAGCTGAAGCTTTCTTT. Translation gives CASSRLTGAAAEAFF.

This clone was recorded a few times. The J gene is TRBJ2-3, the V gene TRBV7-2, with a tentative D call TRBD2 (7 bases). This CDR3 spans 16 amino acids. Germline assignment: CDR1 SGHTA and CDR2 FQGNSA. The germline V and J ends were trimmed by 3 bases and 0 bases, with 13 bases remaining between them. DNA of the CDR3: TGTGCCAGCAGCTTCCTAGGGGGGGTTAGCACAGATACGCAGTATTTT. This gives the protein CASSFLGGVSTDTQYF.

This chain links TRBV21-1 with TRBJ2-1; TRBD2 is the table's D call and was not checked against the DNA. TRBV21-1 is a listed pseudogene. CDR3 length equals 17 residues. The CDR3 region has the DNA TGTGCCAGCAGCAAAGTTGTGCGGGAGCAAGGGTACAATGAGCAGTTCTTC. This translates into CASSKVVREQGYNEQFF.

The chain links TRBV5-1 to TRBJ1-2, with D tentatively TRBD1 (5 bases). The CDR3 runs 14 residues. Germline CDR1 SGHRS, CDR2 YFSETQ. Deletions cut 5 bases from V and 0 bases from J, with 11 bases between. The CDR3 is CASRHPTANYGYTF. The CDR3, as DNA: TGCGCCAGCAGACACCCGACAGCTAACTATGGCTACACCTTC.